Each of the 29 T cell receptor beta chains below was sequenced from the same sample in a study of T cell changes during pregnancy in multiple sclerosis. The data were produced by immunoSEQ multiplex PCR, yet TCRdb's version contains in-frame clones alone and is incomplete. The data contain 50,000 or so clones, 80% to 95% of them singletons. The sequences come from peripheral blood, collected in the third trimester of pregnancy. These receptors all come from a female donor with multiple sclerosis, enrolled in a pregnancy study.

V usage is TRBV11-2 and J usage is TRBJ2-7; D gene ambiguous. Looked up from germline, CDR1 is SGHAT and CDR2 is FQNNGV. V lost 5 bases and J 3 bases, leaving 14 bases between the germline ends. The CDR3 sequence is 14 residues long. CDR3 bases: TGTGCCAGCAGCCCCCTGACTGGAAGCTACGAGCAGTACTTC. Translation: CASSPLTGSYEQYF.

This clone was seen once. This chain joins TRBV5-1 and TRBJ1-2; D call uncertain. CDR3 length: 16 amino acids. Germline V gene sequence: CDR1 SGHRS, CDR2 YFSETQ. The V and J ends lost 3 bases and 6 bases respectively, with 21 bases between them. The CDR3 region is CASSSSSPLHLDGYTF. CDR3 DNA: TGCGCCAGCAGCTCCTCAAGCCCTCTGCACCTTGATGGCTACACCTTC.

As to this clone: At one end, the junction sequence differs from germline, possibly due to a read error. The chain links TRBV6-4 to TRBJ2-7, with D hard to call. This CDR3 region has 13 residues. CDR1 and CDR2 (germline): MRHNA, SNTAGT. Here the CDR3 reads CASSYSLRYEQYF. The CDR3 DNA is TGTGCCAGCAGTTACTCGCTCCGGTACGAGCAGTACTTC.

The J gene is TRBJ2-3, the V gene TRBV19, with TRBD2 matching over 10 bases. The CDR3 sequence is 18 residues long. Germline lookup yields CDR1 LNHDA and CDR2 SQIVND (reference sequence). V was pared by 4 bases and J by 1 base, with 11 bases of the junction left unmatched. In DNA, the CDR3 is TGTGCCAGTAGTACTCTAGCGGGAGTAAAGTTGGGCACAGATACGCAGTATTTT. The encoded protein is CASSTLAGVKLGTDTQYF. Drawing the rest from reference TRBV19 and TRBJ2-3, the complete variable domain is DGGITQSPKYLFRKEGQNVTLSCEQNLNHDAMYWYRQDPGQGLRLIYYSQIVNDFQKGDIAEGYSVSREKKESFPLTVTSAQKNPTAFYLCASSTLAGVKLGTDTQYFGPGTRLTVL.

The genes are TRBV14 and TRBJ1-3; D gene ambiguous. V was shortened by 1 base and J by 5 bases, with 18 bases between the two germline ends. CDR3 length equals 17 residues. Looked up from germline, CDR1 is SGHDN and CDR2 is FVKESK. The CDR3 is CASSQVGGGLQRNTIYF. CDR3 nucleotides: TGTGCCAGCAGCCAAGTAGGCGGAGGCCTTCAAAGAAACACCATATATTTT. The whole variable domain, remainder taken from reference TRBV14 and TRBJ1-3, is EAGVTQFPSHSVIEKGQTVTLRCDPISGHDNLYWYRRVMGKEIKFLLHFVKESKQDESGMPNNRFLAERTGGTYSTLKVQPAELEDSGVYFCASSQVGGGLQRNTIYFGEGSWLTVV.

This clone was observed a single time. This sequence joins TRBV7-8 and TRBJ2-7; 7 positions match TRBD2. The V and J ends lost 6 bases and 3 bases, in that order; junction bases with no gene match: 14. The CDR3 sequence is 16 residues long. The germline gives CDR1 SGHVS, CDR2 FQNEAQ. The CDR3 loop reads CASRTRAGVVVYEQYF. CDR3 nucleotide sequence: TGTGCCAGCAGAACCCGGGCGGGAGTAGTCGTCTACGAGCAGTACTTC.

This sequence joins TRBV6-6 and TRBJ1-5, with D hard to call. From germline, CDR1 is MNHNY and CDR2 SVGAGI (reference sequence). This CDR3 is 15 amino acids long. Trimming left V 2 bases short and J 4 bases short, with 12 bases between. The CDR3 region has the DNA TGTGCCAGCAGTTACGAGAGTGTGTGGAATCAGCCCCAGCATTTT. This encodes CASSYESVWNQPQHF.

This rearrangement joins TRBV20-1 to TRBJ1-1; D may be TRBD1 (5 bases). The V end was cut by 6 bases, the J end by 5 bases, with 10 bases between. CDR3 size: 11 residues. Germline CDR1 is DFQATT and CDR2 is SNEGSKA (reference sequence). The CDR3 is CSAGGTTEAFF. Here the CDR3 DNA reads TGCAGTGCCGGGGGGACGACTGAAGCTTTCTTT.

The chain employs TRBV5-4 and TRBJ2-2; the D gene is possibly TRBD2 (6 bases). The CDR3 sequence is 16 residues long. CDR1 is SGHNT and CDR2 is YYREEE in the germline V gene (reference sequence). V lost 4 bases and J 5 bases, leaving 18 bases between the germline ends. The DNA for the CDR3 is TGTGCCAGCAGCGGGCCCCCTAGCGAGAGGACCGGGGAGCTGTTTTTT. Translation: CASSGPPSERTGELFF.

The chain combines TRBV2 with TRBJ2-7; D gene uncertain. The CDR3 is made up of 12 amino acids. Trimming shortened V by 8 bases and J by 4 bases, and 12 bases separated the two germline ends. Germline loops: CDR1 SNHLY, CDR2 FYNNEI. The CDR3 reads CASRELEYEQYF. The DNA for the CDR3 is TGTGCCAGCCGAGAGTTGGAGTACGAGCAGTACTTC. The whole variable domain, remainder taken from reference TRBV2 and TRBJ2-7, is EPEVTQTPSHQVTQMGQEVILRCVPISNHLYFYWYRQILGQKVEFLVSFYNNEISEKSEIFDDQFSVERPDGSNFTLKIRSTKLEDSAMYFCASRELEYEQYFGPGTRLTVT.

V gene TRBV11-3 combines with J gene TRBJ2-1; 7 bases fit TRBD1. The germline V gene has CDR1 SGHNT and CDR2 YENEEA. CDR3 length equals 14 residues. V lost 5 bases and J lost 3; bases outside the gene matches: 4. This CDR3 reads CASSVTGDYNEQFF. DNA of the CDR3: TGTGCCAGCAGCGTAACAGGGGACTACAATGAGCAGTTCTTC.

The chain couples TRBV4-3 to TRBJ1-4; TRBD1 might be the D (6 bases). The CDR3 extends over 18 amino acids. Germline values: CDR1 LGHNA, CDR2 YSLEER. V was cut by 0 bases and J by 0 bases, with 14 bases left in between. This chain's CDR3 is CASSQDTGGAATNEKLFF. CDR3 DNA sequence: TGCGCCAGCAGCCAAGATACGGGGGGCGCCGCAACTAATGAAAAACTGTTTTTT.

This clone is a singleton in its sample. The chain joins TRBV7-6 to TRBJ1-3; 11 bases map to TRBD1. With 5 bases clipped from V and 6 bases from J, the junction kept 6 bases outside the gene matches. Germline V gene lookup returns CDR1 SGHVS and CDR2 FNYEAQ. The length of the CDR3 is 15 residues. CDR3 DNA sequence: TGTGCCAGCAGCACAGGGACAGGGGGATCAAACACCATATATTTT. Amino acids: CASSTGTGGSNTIYF.

The rearrangement uses TRBV4-1 and TRBJ1-1; D is unresolved. The V end lost 0 bases, the J end lost 7 bases, and 9 bases lay between the germline ends. Germline V gives CDR1 MGHRA, CDR2 YSYEKL. This CDR3 is built from 13 residues. CDR3 coding DNA: TGCGCCAGCAGCCAAGAGGCAGGCGTTGAAGCTTTCTTT. It is translated as CASSQEAGVEAFF.

The V and J genes are TRBV29-1 and TRBJ2-7, with D perhaps matching TRBD1 (6 bases). The CDR3 spans 14 residues. Trimming left V 4 bases short and J 6 bases short, with 19 bases between. From germline, CDR1 is SQVTM and CDR2 ANQGSEA. The CDR3 DNA follows: TGCAGCGTTGCCCGGGACAATCGCATCGGCGAGCAGTACTTC. It specifies CSVARDNRIGEQYF.

This chain uses TRBV7-2 with TRBJ2-1; 8 bases agree with TRBD2. The CDR3 is 18 residues long. J was trimmed by 9 bases and V by 4 bases; bases with no gene match: 20. The V gene's germline CDR1 is SGHTA and CDR2 FQGNSA. DNA of the CDR3: TGTGCCAGCAGCTGGGGAGGGGAAGCGGGAGATTTCATCGGTGAGCAGTTCTTC. Encoded protein: CASSWGGEAGDFIGEQFF.

J is TRBJ1-5 and V is TRBV5-8; D gene uncertain. The germline gives CDR1 SGHTS, CDR2 YDEGEE. Between the trimmed V and J ends, which lost 2 bases and 9 bases, there was a span of 9 bases. This CDR3 has 12 residues. Here the CDR3 reads CASSFRDGPQHF. CDR3 in DNA: TGTGCCAGCAGCTTCCGGGATGGGCCCCAGCATTTT. The variable domain in full, with the rest retrieved from reference TRBV5-8 and TRBJ1-5, is EAGVTQSPTHLIKTRGQQATLRCSPISGHTSVYWYQQALGLGLQFLLWYDEGEERNRGNFPPRFSGRQFPNYSSELNVNALELEDSALYLCASSFRDGPQHFGDGTRLSIL.

This sequence joins TRBV10-2 and TRBJ2-5, with a weak D call TRBD2 (6 bases). The germline CDR1 and CDR2 sequences are WSHSY and SAAADI. With 2 bases removed from V and 4 bases from J, the gap between germline ends came to 23 bases. The length of the CDR3 is 18 residues. CDR3 sequence (DNA): TGCGCCAGCAGTGAGGCGGGTCTCGCGGGGTATTCAGGAGAGACCCAGTACTTC. Protein product: CASSEAGLAGYSGETQYF.

This sequence joins TRBV5-4 and TRBJ2-1; 9 bases map to TRBD2. Germline V gene data show CDR1 as SGHNT and CDR2 as YYREEE (reference sequence). V shed 4 bases, J shed 6 bases, and the junction held 8 bases outside the gene matches. The CDR3 has 15 amino acids. This CDR3 reads CASSHGVSGGNEQFF. In DNA, the CDR3 is TGTGCCAGCAGCCATGGAGTTAGCGGGGGCAATGAGCAGTTCTTC.

The chain recombines TRBV28 with TRBJ1-5; maybe TRBD1 (6 bases). Germline lookup yields CDR1 MDHEN and CDR2 SYDVKM. The CDR3 consists of 15 residues. V was shortened by 7 bases and J by 2 bases, with 15 bases between the two germline ends. The CDR3 reads CASTMRGGGNQPQHF. CDR3 nucleotide sequence: TGTGCCAGCACCATGAGGGGGGGTGGCAATCAGCCCCAGCATTTT.

This chain links TRBV30 with TRBJ1-2, with D tentatively TRBD1 (5 bases). The germline gives CDR1 GTSNPN, CDR2 SVGIG (reference sequence). The CDR3 sequence is 12 residues long. The ends were cut back, 4 bases at V and 4 bases at J, with 10 bases in the middle. Here the CDR3 reads CAWTRASYGYTF. CDR3 sequence (DNA): TGTGCCTGGACCAGGGCTTCCTATGGCTACACCTTC.

The CDR3 region is CASSRQAITYEQYF. CDR3 coding DNA: TGTGCCAGCAGTCGACAGGCCATAACCTACGAGCAGTACTTC. This chain joins TRBV28 and TRBJ2-7; maybe TRBD1 (6 bases). The ends were cut back, 5 bases at V and 2 bases at J, with 13 bases in the middle. The CDR3 runs to 14 residues. Germline CDR1 reads MDHEN; CDR2 reads SYDVKM.

This rearrangement joins TRBV5-5 to TRBJ2-5; 8 bases line up with TRBD1. Trimming removed 4 bases from V and 5 bases from J; junction bases left unmatched: 7. This CDR3 contains 14 residues. CDR1 and CDR2 from the germline V gene are SGHKS and YYEKEE (reference sequence). The CDR3 DNA follows: TGTGCCAGCAGCCCCTTGGGGGACAGGGAGACCCAGTACTTC. Encoded protein: CASSPLGDRETQYF.

The chain couples TRBV18 to TRBJ2-2; 8 bases map to TRBD2. The CDR3 spans 17 residues. Losses at the gene ends were 1 base for V and 4 bases for J; bases not matched to a gene: 8. CDR1 and CDR2 from the germline V gene are KGHSH and LQKENI. The CDR3, as DNA: TGTGCCAGCTCACCACAATTAGCGGGACAAGGCACCGGGGAGCTGTTTTTT. This translates into CASSPQLAGQGTGELFF.

This sequence joins TRBV7-2 and TRBJ2-5, with a weak D call TRBD2 (5 bases). This CDR3 contains 17 residues. Germline V CDR1 and CDR2: SGHTA, FQGNSA. The germline V and J ends were trimmed by 1 base and 4 bases, with 19 bases remaining between them. The chain's CDR3 is CASSLVRLRFEGETQYF. CDR3 DNA: TGTGCCAGCAGCTTAGTTCGGCTTCGGTTCGAGGGAGAGACCCAGTACTTC.

The chain carries TRBV4-2 and TRBJ2-5; weak D call: TRBD1 (6 bases). The germline V and J ends were trimmed by 2 bases and 1 base, with 14 bases remaining between them. The CDR3 is made up of 16 amino acids. Germline CDR1 and CDR2: LGHNA and YNFKEQ. This CDR3 is CASSQNTGFGQETQYF. The CDR3 bases are TGTGCCAGCAGCCAAAACACAGGGTTCGGCCAAGAGACCCAGTACTTC.

The gene calls are TRBV15 and TRBJ2-6, with 9 bases aligning to TRBD1. CDR1 is LNHNV, CDR2 YYDKDF, per germline (reference sequence). This CDR3 comprises 17 residues. With V trimmed by 1 base and J by 3 bases, 4 bases remained unmatched. CDR3: CATSRVQGAGGANVLTF. CDR3 nucleotide sequence: TGTGCCACCAGCAGAGTACAGGGGGCAGGTGGGGCCAACGTCCTGACTTTC. Combining the CDR3 with reference TRBV15 and TRBJ2-6 gives the whole variable domain DAMVIQNPRYQVTQFGKPVTLSCSQTLNHNVMYWYQQKSSQAPKLLFHYYDKDFNNEADTPDNFQSRRPNTSFCFLDIRSPGLGDTAMYLCATSRVQGAGGANVLTFGAGSRLTVL.

This chain joins TRBV2 and TRBJ2-3; TRBD2 agrees at 9 bases. This CDR3 has 15 residues. J lost 2 bases, V lost 4 bases, and 4 bases had no gene match. Germline CDR1 and CDR2: SNHLY and FYNNEI. The CDR3 protein is CASSGTSANTDTQYF. The CDR3 nucleotides read TGTGCCAGCAGTGGGACTAGCGCCAACACAGATACGCAGTATTTT.

CDR3 sequence reads: CASTVQGTNEKLFF. The CDR3 coding sequence is TGTGCCAGCACAGTACAGGGAACTAATGAAAAACTGTTTTTT. The genes are TRBV2 and TRBJ1-4, with D perhaps TRBD1 (6 bases). Germline V gene lookup returns CDR1 SNHLY and CDR2 FYNNEI. Trimming took off 7 bases at V and 1 base at J, with 10 bases between the two ends. CDR3 length equals 14 residues.